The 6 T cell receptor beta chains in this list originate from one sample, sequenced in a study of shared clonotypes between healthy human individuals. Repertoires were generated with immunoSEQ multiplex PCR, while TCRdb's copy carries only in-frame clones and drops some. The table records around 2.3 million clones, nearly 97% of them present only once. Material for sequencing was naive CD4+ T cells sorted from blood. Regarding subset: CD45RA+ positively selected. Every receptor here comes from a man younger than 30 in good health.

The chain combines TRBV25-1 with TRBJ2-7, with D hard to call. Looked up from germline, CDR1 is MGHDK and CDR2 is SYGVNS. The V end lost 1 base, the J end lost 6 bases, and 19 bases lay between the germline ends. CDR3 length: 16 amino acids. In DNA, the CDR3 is TGTGCCAGCAGTGAATCCCCCCCGTCACCCGCTGGCGAGCAGTACTTC. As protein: CASSESPPSPAGEQYF.

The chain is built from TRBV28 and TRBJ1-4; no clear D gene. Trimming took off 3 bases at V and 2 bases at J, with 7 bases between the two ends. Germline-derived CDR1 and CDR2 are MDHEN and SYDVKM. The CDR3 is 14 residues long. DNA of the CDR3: TGTGCCAGCAGTTTGGTACAGACTAATGAAAAACTGTTTTTT. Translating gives CASSLVQTNEKLFF.

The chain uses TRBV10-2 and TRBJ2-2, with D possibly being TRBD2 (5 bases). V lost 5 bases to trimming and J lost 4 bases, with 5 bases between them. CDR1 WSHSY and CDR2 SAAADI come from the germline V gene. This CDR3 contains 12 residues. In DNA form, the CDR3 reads TGCGCCAGCAGTCGGGGCACCGGGGAGCTGTTTTTT. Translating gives CASSRGTGELFF.

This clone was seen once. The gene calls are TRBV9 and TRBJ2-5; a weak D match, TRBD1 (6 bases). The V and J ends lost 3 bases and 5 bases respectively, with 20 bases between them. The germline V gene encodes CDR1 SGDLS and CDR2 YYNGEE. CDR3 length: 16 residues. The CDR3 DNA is TGTGCCAGCAGCGCCCCTGGACAGCTAAGTACGGAGACCCAGTACTTC. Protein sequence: CASSAPGQLSTETQYF.

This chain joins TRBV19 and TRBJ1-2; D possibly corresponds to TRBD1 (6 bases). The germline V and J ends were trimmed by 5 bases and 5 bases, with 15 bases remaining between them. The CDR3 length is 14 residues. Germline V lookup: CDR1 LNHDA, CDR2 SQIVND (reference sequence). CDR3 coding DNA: TGTGCCAGTAGTGGCCAAACAGGGATGTATGGCTACACCTTC. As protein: CASSGQTGMYGYTF.

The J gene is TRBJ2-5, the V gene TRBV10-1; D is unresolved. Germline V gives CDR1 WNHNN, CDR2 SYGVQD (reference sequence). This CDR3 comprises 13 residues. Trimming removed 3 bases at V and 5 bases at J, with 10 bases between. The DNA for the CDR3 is TGCGCCAGCAGTGAAGTTCGTGGGGAGACCCAGTACTTC. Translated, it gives CASSEVRGETQYF.